This record covers a single T cell receptor (beta chain). Its antigen remains unknown. TCR alpha and TCR beta cDNA libraries carrying sample barcodes and UMIs came from 5'RACE with constant-segment primers. TCRdb itself ran the 5' RACE reads through MiXCR, one entry per CDR3 protein. The table includes 70,000 to 100,000 distinct CDR3 sequences, around an eighth detected once. This specimen comes from a study of T-cell memory formation after mild COVID-19. Points from the study as a whole: The authors did not confirm SARS-CoV-2 specificity of second-wave clones peaking day 37.

The CDR3 length is 13 residues. With 1 base removed from V and 7 bases from J, the gap between germline ends came to 9 bases. Germline lookup yields CDR1 SGHRS and CDR2 YFSETQ. This receptor was obtained from an adult woman who had mild COVID-19 (a few samples of this study predate the infection). Cell type and time point are not known. This chain uses TRBV5-1 with TRBJ2-1, with D uncertain. Sequenced: PBMCs or a T cell subset sorted from them (not recorded which). The CDR3 sequence is CASSLWLLNEQFF. CDR3 sequence (DNA): TGCGCCAGCAGCTTGTGGCTTCTTAATGAGCAGTTCTTC. Complete variable domain (other parts from reference TRBV5-1 and TRBJ2-1): KAGVTQTPRYLIKTRGQQVTLSCSPISGHRSVSWYQQTPGQGLQFLFEYFSETQRNKGNFPGRFSGRQFSNSRSEMNVSTLELGDSALYLCASSLWLLNEQFFGPGTRLTVL.